This T cell receptor beta chain was profiled in a study of blood T cell repertoires in COVID-19. Turning to the study itself: Specimens from acute and convalescent COVID-19 originated in the United States, Italy and Spain. T cells, B-cell-depleted T cells, or PBMCs supplied cDNA or gDNA.

TCRdb's table, derived via immunoSEQ multiplex PCR, lists solely in-frame clones and lacks some. The table lists a few hundred thousand clones, 70% to 90% of them singletons. Germline CDR1 is SGHAT and CDR2 is FQNNGV. The CDR3 has 14 residues. The V gene end was trimmed by 3 bases and the J gene end by 6 bases; junction bases not matched to a gene: 3. Seattle participants joined during active infection and were tracked over time. Sequencing input: peripheral blood. This clonotype was sampled from a woman in her forties or fifties with COVID-19, enrolled during active disease. The chain is built from TRBV11-2 and TRBJ2-1; 9 bases match TRBD1. The CDR3 region is CASSLGTGPNEQFF. CDR3 bases: TGTGCCAGCAGCTTGGGGACAGGGCCCAATGAGCAGTTCTTC.